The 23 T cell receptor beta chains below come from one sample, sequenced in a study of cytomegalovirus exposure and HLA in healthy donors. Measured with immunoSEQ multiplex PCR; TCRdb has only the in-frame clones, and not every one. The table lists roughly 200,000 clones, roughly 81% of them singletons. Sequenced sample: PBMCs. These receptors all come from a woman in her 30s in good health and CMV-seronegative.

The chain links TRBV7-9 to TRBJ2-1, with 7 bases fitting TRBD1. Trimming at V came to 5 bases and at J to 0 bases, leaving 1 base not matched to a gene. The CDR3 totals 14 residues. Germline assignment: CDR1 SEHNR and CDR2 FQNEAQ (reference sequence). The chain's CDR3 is CASSPGGSYNEQFF. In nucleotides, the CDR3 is TGTGCCAGCAGCCCAGGGGGCTCCTACAATGAGCAGTTCTTC.

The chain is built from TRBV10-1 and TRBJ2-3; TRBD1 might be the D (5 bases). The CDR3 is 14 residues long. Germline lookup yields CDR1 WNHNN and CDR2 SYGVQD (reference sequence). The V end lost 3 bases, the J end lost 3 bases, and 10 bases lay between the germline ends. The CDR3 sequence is CASSDSGQTDTQYF. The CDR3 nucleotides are TGCGCCAGCAGTGACTCAGGGCAGACAGATACGCAGTATTTT.

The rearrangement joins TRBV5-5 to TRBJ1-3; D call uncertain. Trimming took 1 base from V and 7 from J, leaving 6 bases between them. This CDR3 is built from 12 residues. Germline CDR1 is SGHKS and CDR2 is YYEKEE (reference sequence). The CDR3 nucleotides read TGTGCCAGCAGCTTGCCGGGGAACACCATATATTTT. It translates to CASSLPGNTIYF.

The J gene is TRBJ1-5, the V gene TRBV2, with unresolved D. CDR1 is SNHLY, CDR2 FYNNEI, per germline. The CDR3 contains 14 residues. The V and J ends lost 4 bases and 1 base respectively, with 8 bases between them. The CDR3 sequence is CASSGHVSNQPQHF. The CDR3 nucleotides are TGTGCCAGCAGTGGACACGTAAGCAATCAGCCCCAGCATTTT.

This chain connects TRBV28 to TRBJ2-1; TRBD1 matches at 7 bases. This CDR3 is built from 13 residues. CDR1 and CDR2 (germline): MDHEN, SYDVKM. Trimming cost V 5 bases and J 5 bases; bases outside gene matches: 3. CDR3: CASSGGQHNEQFF. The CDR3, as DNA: TGTGCCAGCAGTGGGGGACAGCACAATGAGCAGTTCTTC.

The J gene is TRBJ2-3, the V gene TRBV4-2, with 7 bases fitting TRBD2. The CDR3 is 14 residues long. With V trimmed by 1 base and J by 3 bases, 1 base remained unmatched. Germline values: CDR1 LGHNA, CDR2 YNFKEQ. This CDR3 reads CASSQGRGTDTQYF. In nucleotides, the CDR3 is TGTGCCAGCAGCCAAGGGCGGGGGACAGATACGCAGTATTTT.

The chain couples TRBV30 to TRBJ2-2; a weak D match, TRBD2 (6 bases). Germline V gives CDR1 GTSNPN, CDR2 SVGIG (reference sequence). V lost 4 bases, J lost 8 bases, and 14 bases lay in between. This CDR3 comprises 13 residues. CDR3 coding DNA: TGTGCCTGGATTTTAGCGGTGGGGGGGGAGCTGTTTTTT. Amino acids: CAWILAVGGELFF. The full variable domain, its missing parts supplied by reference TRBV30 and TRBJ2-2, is SQTIHQWPATLVQPVGSPLSLECTVEGTSNPNLYWYRQAAGRGLQLLFYSVGIGQISSEVPQNLSASRPQDRQFILSSKKLLLSDSGFYLCAWILAVGGELFFGEGSRLTVL.

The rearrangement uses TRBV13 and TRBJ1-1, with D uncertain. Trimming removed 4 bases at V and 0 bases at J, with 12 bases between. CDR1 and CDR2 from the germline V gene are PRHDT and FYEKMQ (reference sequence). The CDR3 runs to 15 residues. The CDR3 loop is CASSSSTMLNTEAFF. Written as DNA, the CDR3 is TGTGCCAGCAGCTCCTCTACCATGCTGAACACTGAAGCTTTCTTT.

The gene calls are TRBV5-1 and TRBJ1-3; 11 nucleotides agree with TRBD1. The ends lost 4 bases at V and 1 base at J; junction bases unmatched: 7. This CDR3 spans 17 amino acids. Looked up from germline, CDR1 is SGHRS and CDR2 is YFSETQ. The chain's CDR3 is CASSPMDRGRSGNTIYF. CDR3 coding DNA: TGCGCCAGCAGCCCCATGGACAGGGGGCGGTCTGGAAACACCATATATTTT.

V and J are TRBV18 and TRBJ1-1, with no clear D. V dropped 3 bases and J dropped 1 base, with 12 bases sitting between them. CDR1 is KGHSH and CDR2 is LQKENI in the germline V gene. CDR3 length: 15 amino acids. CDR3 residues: CASSPTQNRNTEAFF. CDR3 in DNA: TGTGCCAGCTCACCTACACAGAACCGGAACACTGAAGCTTTCTTT.

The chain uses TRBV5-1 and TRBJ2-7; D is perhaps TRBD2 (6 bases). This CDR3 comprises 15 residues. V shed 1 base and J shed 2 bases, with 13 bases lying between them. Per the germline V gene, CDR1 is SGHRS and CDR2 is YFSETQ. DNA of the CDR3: TGCGCCAGCAGCTTGCAGCCTAGCGAGACCTACGAGCAGTACTTC. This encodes CASSLQPSETYEQYF.

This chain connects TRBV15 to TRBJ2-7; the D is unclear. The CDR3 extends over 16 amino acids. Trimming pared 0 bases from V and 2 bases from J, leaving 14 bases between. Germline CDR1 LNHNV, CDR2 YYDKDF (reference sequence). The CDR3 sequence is CATSRDLPGPTYEQYF. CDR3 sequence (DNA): TGTGCCACCAGCAGAGATCTGCCAGGTCCTACCTACGAGCAGTACTTC.

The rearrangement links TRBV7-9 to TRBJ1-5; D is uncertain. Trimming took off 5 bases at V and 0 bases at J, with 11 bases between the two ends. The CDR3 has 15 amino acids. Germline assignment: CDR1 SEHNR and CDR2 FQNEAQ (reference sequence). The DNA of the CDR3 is TGTGCCAGCAGCCCCTCCGGGAATAGCAATCAGCCCCAGCATTTT. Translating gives CASSPSGNSNQPQHF.

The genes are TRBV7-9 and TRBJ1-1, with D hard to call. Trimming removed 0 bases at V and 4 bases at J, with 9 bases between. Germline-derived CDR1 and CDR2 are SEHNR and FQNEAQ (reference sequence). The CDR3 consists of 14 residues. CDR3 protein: CASSLANSLTEAFF. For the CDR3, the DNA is TGTGCCAGCAGCTTAGCAAATAGCCTCACTGAAGCTTTCTTT.

CDR3 DNA sequence: TGCGCCAGCAGCGGAACCAGGACAGGGGGGCCCTACGAGCAGTACTTC. Amino acids: CASSGTRTGGPYEQYF. This chain uses TRBV5-1 with TRBJ2-7, with 10 bases matching TRBD1. V lost 4 bases, J lost 2 bases, and 9 bases stayed unmatched. Germline lookup yields CDR1 SGHRS and CDR2 YFSETQ. This CDR3 contains 16 residues.

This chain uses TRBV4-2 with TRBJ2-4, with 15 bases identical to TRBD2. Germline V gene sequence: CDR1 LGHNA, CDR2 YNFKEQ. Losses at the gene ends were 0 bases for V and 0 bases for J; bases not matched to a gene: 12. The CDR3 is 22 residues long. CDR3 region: CASSQDGGTGLAGGIAKNIQYF. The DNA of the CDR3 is TGTGCCAGCAGCCAAGATGGGGGAACGGGACTAGCGGGAGGTATAGCCAAAAACATTCAGTACTTC.

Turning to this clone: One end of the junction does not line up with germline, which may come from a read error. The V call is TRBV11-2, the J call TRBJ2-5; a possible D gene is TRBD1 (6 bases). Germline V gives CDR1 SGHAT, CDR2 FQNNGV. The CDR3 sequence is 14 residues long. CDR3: CASSLDFRGETQYF. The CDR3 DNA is TGTGCCAGCAGTTTAGATTTCAGGGGAGAGACCCAGTACTTC.

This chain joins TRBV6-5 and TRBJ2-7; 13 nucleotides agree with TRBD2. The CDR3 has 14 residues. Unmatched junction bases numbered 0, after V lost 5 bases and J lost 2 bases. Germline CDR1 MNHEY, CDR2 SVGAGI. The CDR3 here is CASSGLAGAYEQYF. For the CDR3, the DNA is TGTGCCAGCAGTGGACTAGCGGGAGCCTACGAGCAGTACTTC.

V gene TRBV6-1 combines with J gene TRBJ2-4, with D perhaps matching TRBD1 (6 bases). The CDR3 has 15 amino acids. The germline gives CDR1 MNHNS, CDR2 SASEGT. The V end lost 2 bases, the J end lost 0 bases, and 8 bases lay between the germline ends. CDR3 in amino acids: CASSETGLAKNIQYF. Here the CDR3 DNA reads TGTGCCAGCAGTGAAACAGGGCTAGCCAAAAACATTCAGTACTTC.

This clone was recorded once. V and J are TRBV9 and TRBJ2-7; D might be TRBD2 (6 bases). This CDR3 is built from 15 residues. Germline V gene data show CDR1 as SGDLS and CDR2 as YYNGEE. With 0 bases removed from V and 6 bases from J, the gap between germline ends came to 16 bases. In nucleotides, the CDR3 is TGTGCCAGCAGCGTAGAAGGGAACCCAGCGGGCGAGCAGTACTTC. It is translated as CASSVEGNPAGEQYF.

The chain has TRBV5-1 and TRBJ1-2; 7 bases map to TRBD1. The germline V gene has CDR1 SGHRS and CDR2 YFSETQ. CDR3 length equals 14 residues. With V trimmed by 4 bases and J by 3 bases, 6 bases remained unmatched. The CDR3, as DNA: TGCGCCAGCAGCCGGGGACAGAATGACTATGGCTACACCTTC. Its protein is CASSRGQNDYGYTF.

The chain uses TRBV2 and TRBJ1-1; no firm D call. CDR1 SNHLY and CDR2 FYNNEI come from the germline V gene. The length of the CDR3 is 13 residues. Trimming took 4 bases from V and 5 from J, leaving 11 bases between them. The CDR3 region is CASSGEGGTEAFF. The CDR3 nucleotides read TGTGCCAGCAGTGGCGAGGGAGGGACTGAAGCTTTCTTT.

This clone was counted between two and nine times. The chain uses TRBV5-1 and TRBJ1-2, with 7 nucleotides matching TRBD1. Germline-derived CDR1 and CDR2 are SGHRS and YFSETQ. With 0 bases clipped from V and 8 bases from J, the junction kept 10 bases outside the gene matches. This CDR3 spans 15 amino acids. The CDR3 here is CASSLEGLTGWGYTF. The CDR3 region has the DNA TGCGCCAGCAGCTTGGAGGGCCTGACAGGGTGGGGCTACACCTTC.